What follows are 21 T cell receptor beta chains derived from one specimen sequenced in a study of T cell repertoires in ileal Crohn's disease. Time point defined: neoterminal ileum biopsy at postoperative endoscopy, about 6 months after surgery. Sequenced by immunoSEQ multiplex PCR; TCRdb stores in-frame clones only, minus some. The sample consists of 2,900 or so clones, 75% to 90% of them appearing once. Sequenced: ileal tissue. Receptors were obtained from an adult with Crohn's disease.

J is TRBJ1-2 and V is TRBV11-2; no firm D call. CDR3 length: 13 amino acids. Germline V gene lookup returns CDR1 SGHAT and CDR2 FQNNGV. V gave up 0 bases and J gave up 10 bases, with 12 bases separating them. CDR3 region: CASSLDFGPLYTF. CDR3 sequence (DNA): TGTGCCAGCAGCTTAGATTTCGGACCCCTCTACACCTTC.

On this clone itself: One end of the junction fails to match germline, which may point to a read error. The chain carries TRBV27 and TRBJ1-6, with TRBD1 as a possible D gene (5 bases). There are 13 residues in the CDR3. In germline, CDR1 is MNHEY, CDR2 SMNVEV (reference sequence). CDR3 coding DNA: TGTGCCAGCAGTTTAGGCACCGGGACTCACTATCCCTTT. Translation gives CASSLGTGTHYPF.

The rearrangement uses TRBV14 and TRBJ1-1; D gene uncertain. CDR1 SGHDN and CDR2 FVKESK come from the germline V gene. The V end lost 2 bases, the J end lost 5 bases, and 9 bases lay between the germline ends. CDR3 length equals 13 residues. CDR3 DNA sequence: TGTGCCAGCAGCCAAAGCACTCGAACTGAAGCTTTCTTT. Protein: CASSQSTRTEAFF.

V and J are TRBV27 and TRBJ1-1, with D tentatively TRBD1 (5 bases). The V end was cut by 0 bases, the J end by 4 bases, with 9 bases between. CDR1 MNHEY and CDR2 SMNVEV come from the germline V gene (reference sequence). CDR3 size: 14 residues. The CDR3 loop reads CASSLSRQGTEAFF. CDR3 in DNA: TGTGCCAGCAGTTTATCTCGGCAGGGCACTGAAGCTTTCTTT.

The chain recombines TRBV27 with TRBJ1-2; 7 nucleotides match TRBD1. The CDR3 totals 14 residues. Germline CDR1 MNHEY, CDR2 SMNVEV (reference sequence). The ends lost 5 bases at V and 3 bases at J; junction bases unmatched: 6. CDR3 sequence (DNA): TGTGCCAGCAGTCTTGACAGGGAGCACTATGGCTACACCTTC. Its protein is CASSLDREHYGYTF.

CDR3 DNA: TGTGCCAGCAGCTTGGAGCCGGGGATGGTCTATGGCTACACCTTC. Amino acids: CASSLEPGMVYGYTF. The chain links TRBV5-4 to TRBJ1-2; no clear D. This CDR3 is built from 15 residues. CDR1 is SGHNT and CDR2 is YYREEE in the germline V gene (reference sequence). The V and J ends lost 0 bases and 4 bases respectively, with 13 bases between them.

CDR3 protein: CASSRLGDSRNQPQHF. The CDR3 DNA is TGTGCCAGCAGCCGGTTGGGGGACAGCCGCAATCAGCCCCAGCATTTT. The rearrangement joins TRBV4-2 to TRBJ1-5; 7 bases align to TRBD1. This CDR3 has 16 residues. V lost 4 bases and J lost 2; bases outside the gene matches: 8. Germline CDR1 LGHNA, CDR2 YNFKEQ.

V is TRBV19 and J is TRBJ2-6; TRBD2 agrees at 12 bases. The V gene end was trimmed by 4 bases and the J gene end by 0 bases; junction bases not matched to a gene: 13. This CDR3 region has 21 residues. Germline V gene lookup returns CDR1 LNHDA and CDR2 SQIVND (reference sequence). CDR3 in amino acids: CASSRGTSGSLFNSGANVLTF. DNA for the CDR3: TGTGCCAGTAGTAGGGGGACTAGCGGGTCATTATTCAACTCTGGGGCCAACGTCCTGACTTTC.

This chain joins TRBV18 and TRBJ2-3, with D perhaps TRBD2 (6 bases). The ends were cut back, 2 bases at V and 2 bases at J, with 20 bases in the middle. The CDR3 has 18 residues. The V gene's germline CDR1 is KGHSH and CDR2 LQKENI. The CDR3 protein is CASSPIPSSGRLTDTQYF. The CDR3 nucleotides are TGTGCCAGCTCACCAATACCCTCCAGCGGGCGTCTCACAGATACGCAGTATTTT. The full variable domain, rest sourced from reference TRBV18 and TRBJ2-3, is NAGVMQNPRHLVRRRGQEARLRCSPMKGHSHVYWYRQLPEEGLKFMVYLQKENIIDESGMPKERFSAEFPKEGPSILRIQQVVRGDSAAYFCASSPIPSSGRLTDTQYFGPGTRLTVL.

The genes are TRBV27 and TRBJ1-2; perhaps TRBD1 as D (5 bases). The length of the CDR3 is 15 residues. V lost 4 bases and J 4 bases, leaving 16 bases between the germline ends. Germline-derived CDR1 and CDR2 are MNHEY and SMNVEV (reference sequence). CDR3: CASSSPGTPSYGYTF. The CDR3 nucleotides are TGTGCCAGCAGTTCCCCAGGGACTCCTTCCTATGGCTACACCTTC.

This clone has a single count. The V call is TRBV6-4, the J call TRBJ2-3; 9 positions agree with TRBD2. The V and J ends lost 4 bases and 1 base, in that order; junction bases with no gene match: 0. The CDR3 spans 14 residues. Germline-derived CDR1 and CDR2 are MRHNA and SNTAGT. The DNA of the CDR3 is TGTGCCAGCAGTGTAGCGGGGGGCACAGATACGCAGTATTTT. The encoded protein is CASSVAGGTDTQYF.

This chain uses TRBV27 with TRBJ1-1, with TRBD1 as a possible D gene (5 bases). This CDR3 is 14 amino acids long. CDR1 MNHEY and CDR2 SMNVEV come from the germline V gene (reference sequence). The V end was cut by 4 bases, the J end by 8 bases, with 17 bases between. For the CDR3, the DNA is TGTGCCAGCAGTTCTGACAGCAGCCTTATCGAAGCTTTCTTT. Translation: CASSSDSSLIEAFF.

CDR3 nucleotide sequence: TGTGCCAGCAGTCCCAGGGTTCGGGTGAACACTGAAGCTTTCTTT. This codes for CASSPRVRVNTEAFF. This chain uses TRBV27 with TRBJ1-1; weak D call: TRBD1 (5 bases). The V gene's germline CDR1 is MNHEY and CDR2 SMNVEV (reference sequence). The ends were cut back, 5 bases at V and 0 bases at J, with 13 bases in the middle. The CDR3 runs to 15 residues.

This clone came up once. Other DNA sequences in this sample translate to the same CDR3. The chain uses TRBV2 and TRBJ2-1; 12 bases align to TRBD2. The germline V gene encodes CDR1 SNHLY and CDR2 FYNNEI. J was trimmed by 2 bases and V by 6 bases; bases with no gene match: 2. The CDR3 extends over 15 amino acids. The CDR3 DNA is TGTGCCAGCAGGGCTAGCGGGGGGGCCTACAATGAGCAGTTCTTC. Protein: CASRASGGAYNEQFF.

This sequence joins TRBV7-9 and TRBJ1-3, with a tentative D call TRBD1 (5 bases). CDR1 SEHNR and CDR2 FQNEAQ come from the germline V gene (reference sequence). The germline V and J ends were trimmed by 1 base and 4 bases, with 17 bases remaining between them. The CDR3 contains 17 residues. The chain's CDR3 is CASSLGAGTFPGNTIYF. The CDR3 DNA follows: TGTGCCAGCAGCTTAGGCGCAGGGACCTTTCCCGGAAACACCATATATTTT.

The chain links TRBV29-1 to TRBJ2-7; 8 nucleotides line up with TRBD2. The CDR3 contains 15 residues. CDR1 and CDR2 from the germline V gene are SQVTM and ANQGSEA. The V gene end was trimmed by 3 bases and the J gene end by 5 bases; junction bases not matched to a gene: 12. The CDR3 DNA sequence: TGCAGCGTTGATGCCCGGGGGGGGGACTGGAACGAGCAGTACTTC. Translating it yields CSVDARGGDWNEQYF.

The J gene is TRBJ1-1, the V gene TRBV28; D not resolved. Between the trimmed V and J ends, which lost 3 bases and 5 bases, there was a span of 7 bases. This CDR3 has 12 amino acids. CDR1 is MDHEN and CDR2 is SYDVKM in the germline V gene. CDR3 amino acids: CASSFLGTEAFF. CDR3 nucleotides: TGTGCCAGCAGTTTTCTGGGAACTGAAGCTTTCTTT.

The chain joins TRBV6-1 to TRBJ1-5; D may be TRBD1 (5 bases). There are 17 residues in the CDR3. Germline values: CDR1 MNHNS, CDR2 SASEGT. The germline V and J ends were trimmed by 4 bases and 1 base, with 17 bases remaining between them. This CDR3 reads CASSVRDGLWSNQPQHF. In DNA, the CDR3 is TGTGCCAGCAGTGTCCGGGACGGGCTTTGGAGCAATCAGCCCCAGCATTTT.

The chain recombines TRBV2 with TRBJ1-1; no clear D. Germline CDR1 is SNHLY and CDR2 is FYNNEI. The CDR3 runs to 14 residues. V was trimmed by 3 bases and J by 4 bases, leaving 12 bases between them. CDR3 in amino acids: CASSDTSPVTEAFF. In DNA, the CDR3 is TGTGCCAGCAGTGACACTTCTCCAGTCACTGAAGCTTTCTTT.

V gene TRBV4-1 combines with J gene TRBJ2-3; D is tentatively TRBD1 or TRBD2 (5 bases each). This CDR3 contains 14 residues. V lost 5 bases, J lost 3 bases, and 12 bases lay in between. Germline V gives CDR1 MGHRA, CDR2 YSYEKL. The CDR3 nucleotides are TGCGCCAGCAGCGACCCGGGGCCTACAGATACGCAGTATTTT. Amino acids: CASSDPGPTDTQYF.

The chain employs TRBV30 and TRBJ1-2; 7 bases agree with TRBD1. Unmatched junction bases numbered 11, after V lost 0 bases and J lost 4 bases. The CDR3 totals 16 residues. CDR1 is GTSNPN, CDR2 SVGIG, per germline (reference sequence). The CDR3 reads CAWSVPLAGDSYGYTF. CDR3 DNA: TGTGCCTGGAGTGTACCGCTGGCAGGGGACAGCTATGGCTACACCTTC.